Here is one TCR beta chain with its context. As yet, its antigen is unknown. Single viable CD3+CD4+CD8-CD45RO+ cells were sorted as the memory CD4+ T cells. Study processing details: After removing out-of-frame reads, over 2 million distinct TCRbeta sequences remained. Sequenced by immunoSEQ multiplex PCR; TCRdb stores in-frame clones only, minus some. The V and J calls and clone size were taken over from that table, and D and trimming were inferred from the DNA. In the table there are about 80,000 clones, over 80% of which are singletons. These data originate in a study of memory CD4+ T cells and cytomegalovirus serostatus. Study at large: Of the healthy Belgian adults, 9 were CMV seropositive and fewer than 30 seronegative.

Study-wide findings and caveats: Repertoires predicted CMV serostatus with median bootstrapped AUC of approximately 0.95.

V lost 5 bases and J lost 2, with 12 bases in between. Germline V gene lookup returns CDR1 SGHVS and CDR2 FQNEAQ. This CDR3 comprises 15 residues. The clonotype was recovered from an adult in good health and CMV-seronegative. V usage is TRBV7-8 and J usage is TRBJ2-2; D may be TRBD1 (5 bases). The sequenced material came from memory CD4+ T cells from blood. The CDR3 DNA reads TGTGCCAGCAGCCAGGGCCACTTAAACACCGGGGAGCTGTTTTTT. It yields the protein CASSQGHLNTGELFF.